The 30 T cell receptor beta chains below were found in one sample sequenced in a study of CD8+CD57+ T cells in acquired aplastic anemia. Genomic DNA constituted the template upon which TCR beta VDJ and CDR3 profiling was performed. TCRdb fed the reads into MiXCR, producing one record per CDR3 protein. The sample shows some 170,000 distinct CDR3 sequences, around 50% of them seen only once. Only patients with CD8+CD57+ cell expansion on flow cytometry were chosen for sequencing. Sample: sorted CD4+, CD8+, or CD8+CD57+ T cells (not recorded which) from PBMCs. All receptors derive from a human donor with aplastic anemia.

CDR3 bases: TGTGCCAGCAGTGAAGTAGGTTACGAGCAGTACTTC. This gives the protein CASSEVGYEQYF. The rearrangement joins TRBV2 to TRBJ2-7; D gene unclear. V lost 1 base and J lost 4, with 5 bases in between. Germline V lookup: CDR1 SNHLY, CDR2 FYNNEI. The CDR3 is 12 amino acids.

In regard to this clonotype: This may be a read error, as it is one base from a much larger clone. The CDR3 DNA reads as TGTGCCAGCAGATTAGAAGGGGCTGGGGCCAACGTCCTGACTTTC. It codes for CASRLEGAGANVLTF. This chain uses TRBV4-2 with TRBJ2-6; tentatively, D is TRBD1 (5 bases). The CDR3 sequence is 15 residues long. Germline loops: CDR1 LGHNA, CDR2 YNFKEQ. Trimming stripped 6 bases from V and 2 bases from J, with 11 bases between.

The V gene is TRBV20-1, the J gene TRBJ2-1; possibly TRBD2 for D (7 bases). Trimming removed 0 bases at V and 6 bases at J, with 18 bases between. Germline CDR1 is DFQATT and CDR2 is SNEGSKA (reference sequence). The CDR3 has 16 amino acids. The CDR3 nucleotides read TGCAGTGCTAGAGATCTTGCGGGGGCCGATCTCAATGAGCAGTTCTTC. This gives the protein CSARDLAGADLNEQFF.

The chain is built from TRBV5-4 and TRBJ2-7; D is perhaps TRBD2 (5 bases). There are 15 residues in the CDR3. Trimming took off 4 bases at V and 0 bases at J, with 14 bases between the two ends. Germline loops: CDR1 SGHNT, CDR2 YYREEE (reference sequence). The CDR3 nucleotides read TGTGCCAGCAGCGAGTCCGCTGGGAGCTCCTACGAGCAGTACTTC. Translating gives CASSESAGSSYEQYF.

This clonotype was recorded many times. V is TRBV4-1 and J is TRBJ1-1; D remains ambiguous. V was trimmed by 6 bases and J by 6 bases, leaving 11 bases between them. The germline V gene encodes CDR1 MGHRA and CDR2 YSYEKL. The length of the CDR3 is 12 residues. CDR3 region: CASSSSSAEAFF. Here the CDR3 DNA reads TGCGCCAGCAGTAGCAGTAGCGCTGAAGCTTTCTTT.

This clonotype was seen a handful of times. The chain recombines TRBV9 with TRBJ2-5; maybe TRBD1 (6 bases). The CDR3 is 13 residues long. V lost 5 bases to trimming and J lost 1 base, with 9 bases between them. Germline lookup yields CDR1 SGDLS and CDR2 YYNGEE. CDR3 amino acids: CASSKDSQETQYF. The CDR3 bases are TGTGCCAGCAGTAAGGACAGCCAAGAGACCCAGTACTTC. Variable domain in full (rest from reference TRBV9 and TRBJ2-5): DSGVTQTPKHLITATGQRVTLRCSPRSGDLSVYWYQQSLDQGLQFLIQYYNGEERAKGNILERFSAQQFPDLHSELNLSSLELGDSALYFCASSKDSQETQYFGPGTRLLVL.

The chain joins TRBV29-1 to TRBJ2-1; D is unclear. Germline-derived CDR1 and CDR2 are SQVTM and ANQGSEA. CDR3 size: 12 residues. Trimming removed 7 bases at V and 2 bases at J, with 9 bases between. CDR3 residues: CSGGKTYNEQFF. CDR3 DNA sequence: TGCAGCGGGGGAAAGACCTACAATGAGCAGTTCTTC.

This clonotype was recorded many times. V is TRBV11-2 and J is TRBJ1-1; no firm D call. The CDR3 totals 18 residues. Germline V gene data show CDR1 as SGHAT and CDR2 as FQNNGV. The V gene lost 2 bases and the J gene lost 0 bases, with 19 bases spanning the gap. CDR3 amino acids: CASSLSLVTGKLNTEAFF. Here the CDR3 DNA reads TGTGCCAGCAGCTTAAGTCTGGTCACCGGGAAATTGAACACTGAAGCTTTCTTT.

This clonotype was counted a single time. This may be a read error, as it is one base from a much larger clone. In this CDR3 the conserved last residue, phenylalanine or tryptophan, is missing, so a read error is likely. J is TRBJ2-7 and V is TRBV6-2 or TRBV6-3; either TRBD1 or TRBD2 may fit D (5 bases each). The CDR3 has 12 amino acids. V was cut by 11 bases and J by 3 bases, with 14 bases left in between. Germline V CDR1 and CDR2: MNHEY, SVGEGT. The CDR3 DNA reads as TGTGCCTCCTATAGGGACGACTACGAGCAGTACCTC. This gives the protein CASYRDDYEQYL.

This clonotype is a singleton in its sample. V and J are TRBV24-1 and TRBJ2-3, with 10 bases matching TRBD2. Germline assignment: CDR1 KGHDR and CDR2 SFDVKD. This CDR3 contains 16 residues. J was trimmed by 5 bases and V by 9 bases; bases with no gene match: 13. CDR3 sequence (DNA): TGTGCCACCGCTAGCGGGGGCCAAAACTTTGGAGATACGCAGTATTTT. Translation gives CATASGGQNFGDTQYF.

This clonotype was found a few times. The chain links TRBV6-1 to TRBJ1-1; D not resolved. Trimming cost V 5 bases and J 7 bases, with 23 bases left between them. CDR3 size: 16 residues. Germline values: CDR1 MNHNS, CDR2 SASEGT. CDR3 nucleotide sequence: TGTGCCAGCAGTCCCCGGGCCCCTACTAGACCTATTGAAGCTTTCTTT. Protein sequence: CASSPRAPTRPIEAFF.

V is TRBV7-7 and J is TRBJ2-1, with D possibly matching TRBD2 (6 bases). The length of the CDR3 is 13 residues. V lost 5 bases to trimming and J lost 6 bases, with 11 bases between them. Germline CDR1 reads SSHAT; CDR2 reads FNYEAQ (reference sequence). The CDR3 region has the DNA TGTGCCAGCAGCGCGGGGACTTTCAATGAGCAGTTCTTC. It yields the protein CASSAGTFNEQFF.

In its sample, this clonotype was seen a few times. The V call is TRBV10-3, the J call TRBJ2-1, with 10 bases aligning to TRBD2. CDR1 and CDR2 (germline): ENHRY, SYGVKD. With V trimmed by 10 bases and J by 7 bases, 7 bases remained unmatched. CDR3 length: 13 residues. The CDR3: CASLAGEGNEQFF. The CDR3 DNA is TGTGCCAGTCTAGCGGGAGAAGGGAATGAGCAGTTCTTC.

The gene calls are TRBV29-1 and TRBJ2-7, with TRBD1 matching 11 bases. Trimming cost V 5 bases and J 3 bases; bases outside gene matches: 3. From germline, CDR1 is SQVTM and CDR2 ANQGSEA. The length of the CDR3 is 13 residues. The CDR3 DNA is TGCAGCGTTTGGGGGACAGGGGGCTACGAGCAGTACTTC. Translating it yields CSVWGTGGYEQYF.

This chain links TRBV5-5 with TRBJ2-5; TRBD1 matches 8 bases. There are 16 residues in the CDR3. Germline trimming cut 2 bases from V and 5 bases from J; bases unmatched to any gene: 11. CDR1 and CDR2 from the germline V gene are SGHKS and YYEKEE (reference sequence). The CDR3 reads CASSFRGRTGSETQYF. The CDR3 coding sequence is TGTGCCAGCAGCTTCCGTGGGAGGACAGGGTCGGAGACCCAGTACTTC.

In regard to this clonotype: As the CDR3 is not closed by the conserved phenylalanine or tryptophan, this likely results from a read error. The chain joins TRBV6-4 to TRBJ2-4; D gene unclear. CDR1 is MRHNA and CDR2 is SNTAGT in the germline V gene. The CDR3 spans 15 residues. Trimming removed 4 bases at V and 0 bases at J, with 10 bases between. CDR3 coding DNA: TGTGCCAGCAGTGTCCCCCGACTAGCCAAAAACATTCAGTACCTC. Its translation is CASSVPRLAKNIQYL.

The table lists this clonotype with many counts. V is TRBV2 and J is TRBJ2-1; TRBD1 matches at 8 bases. The CDR3 length is 14 residues. Trimming removed 4 bases from V and 6 bases from J; junction bases left unmatched: 5. Germline values: CDR1 SNHLY, CDR2 FYNNEI. The CDR3 DNA sequence: TGTGCCAGCAGTGCGGACAGGGTAGGCAATGAGCAGTTCTTC. It yields the protein CASSADRVGNEQFF.

This sequence joins TRBV10-1 and TRBJ2-5, with D tentatively TRBD1 or TRBD2 (5 bases each). The germline CDR1 and CDR2 sequences are WNHNN and SYGVQD (reference sequence). Trimming cost V 2 bases and J 0 bases, with 10 bases left between them. The CDR3 consists of 15 residues. In DNA, the CDR3 is TGCGCCAGCAGTGAGGAGAGGGGAAACCAAGAGACCCAGTACTTC. Protein sequence: CASSEERGNQETQYF.

Concerning this clonotype: This may come from a read error, since a much larger clone is one base off. The chain carries TRBV13 and TRBJ1-2, with D uncertain. Germline CDR1 and CDR2: PRHDT and FYEKMQ (reference sequence). V lost 5 bases and J lost 0, with 10 bases in between. The CDR3 spans 14 residues. CDR3 coding DNA: TGTGCCAGCAGCCAGACGTTAGCTAACTATGGCTACACCTTC. This encodes CASSQTLANYGYTF.

J is TRBJ1-1 and V is TRBV7-3; TRBD1 agrees at 9 bases. Unmatched junction bases numbered 5, after V lost 3 bases and J lost 0 bases. CDR1 and CDR2 (germline): SGHTA, FQGTGA. The CDR3 totals 16 residues. CDR3 protein: CASSLGQGFMNTEAFF. Here the CDR3 DNA reads TGTGCCAGCAGCTTGGGACAGGGTTTTATGAACACTGAAGCTTTCTTT.

This rearrangement joins TRBV20-1 to TRBJ2-5, with 12 positions matching TRBD2. Looked up from germline, CDR1 is DFQATT and CDR2 is SNEGSKA (reference sequence). The CDR3 sequence is 14 residues long. V trimming: 5 bases; J trimming: 4 bases; junction bases outside the gene matches: 5. The chain's CDR3 is CSAQTSGSLETQYF. The CDR3 nucleotides are TGCAGTGCTCAGACTAGCGGGAGCTTAGAGACCCAGTACTTC.

The genes are TRBV20-1 and TRBJ1-1, with D possibly TRBD1 on 5 matching bases. Deletions cut 5 bases from V and 2 bases from J, with 6 bases between. The length of the CDR3 is 11 residues. Per germline, CDR1 DFQATT and CDR2 SNEGSKA (reference sequence). CDR3 in DNA: TGCAGTGCTGGACAAAACACTGAAGCTTTCTTT. Protein sequence: CSAGQNTEAFF.

The table lists this clonotype with many counts. The chain has TRBV5-1 and TRBJ2-1, with 7 positions matching TRBD1. Germline V gene lookup returns CDR1 SGHRS and CDR2 YFSETQ. V gave up 3 bases and J gave up 1 base; unmatched junction bases: 4. The CDR3 extends over 15 amino acids. The chain's CDR3 is CASSSQGSSYNEQFF. In nucleotides, the CDR3 is TGCGCCAGCAGCTCACAGGGGTCGTCCTACAATGAGCAGTTCTTC.

This chain links TRBV7-2 with TRBJ2-7; 12 bases are a match to TRBD2. The CDR3 loop spans 14 amino acids. The junction had 1 base not matched to a gene; V was cut back by 4 bases and J by 3 bases. Germline values: CDR1 SGHTA, CDR2 FQGNSA. The CDR3: CASSSGLAGYEQYF. CDR3 in DNA: TGTGCCAGCAGCTCGGGACTAGCGGGCTACGAGCAGTACTTC.

About this clonotype itself: The junction does not match germline at one end; this may be a read error. The chain combines TRBV7-7 with TRBJ2-5, with a weak D call TRBD2 (7 bases). Germline V gene lookup returns CDR1 SSHAT and CDR2 FNYEAQ (reference sequence). CDR3 size: 14 residues. The CDR3 sequence is CASSLGGLLETQYF. CDR3 nucleotides: TGTGCTAGCAGCTTAGGGGGACTATTAGAGACCCAGTACTTC.

Concerning this clonotype: A much larger clone differs by one base, so this may be a read error. J is TRBJ2-1 and V is TRBV19; 11 positions agree with TRBD2. The ends lost 2 bases at V and 11 bases at J; junction bases unmatched: 8. In germline, CDR1 is LNHDA, CDR2 SQIVND (reference sequence). The CDR3 totals 15 residues. CDR3 nucleotide sequence: TGTGCCAGTAGTATATTAGCGGGGGGGATCGGGAAGCAGTTCTTC. Translation: CASSILAGGIGKQFF.

The J gene is TRBJ2-5, the V gene TRBV10-2; 11 bases align to TRBD2. This CDR3 contains 14 residues. V shed 10 bases, J shed 1 base, and the junction held 5 bases outside the gene matches. Germline V CDR1 and CDR2: WSHSY, SAAADI. CDR3 bases: TGCGCCACTCTAGCGGGAGGCTCCCAAGAGACCCAGTACTTC. Its protein product is CATLAGGSQETQYF.

This clonotype has ten or more counts. The V call is TRBV7-8, the J call TRBJ2-1, with 9 positions matching TRBD1. With 4 bases clipped from V and 1 base from J, the junction kept 2 bases outside the gene matches. The germline gives CDR1 SGHVS, CDR2 FQNEAQ. The CDR3 runs to 15 residues. This CDR3 reads CASSSGTGSYNEQFF. CDR3 DNA: TGTGCCAGCAGCTCAGGGACAGGGTCCTACAATGAGCAGTTCTTC.

Comment on this clonotype: Sequence at one end of the junction differs from germline and may be a read error. J is TRBJ2-1 and V is TRBV10-3, with 9 bases that match TRBD2. The CDR3 is 11 residues long. Germline assignment: CDR1 ENHRY and CDR2 SYGVKD. This CDR3 is CAISDRGGAVF. The DNA for the CDR3 is TGTGCCATCAGTGATCGCGGGGGGGCAGTCTTC.

A note on this clonotype: This CDR3 fails to terminate in the conserved phenylalanine or tryptophan, so it likely reflects a read error. Because the CDR3's place on the DNA is in doubt, the DNA is left out and the CDR3 is given as listed by TCRdb. The chain carries TRBV27 and TRBJ2-7; the table's D call, TRBD1, has no DNA check behind it. The CDR3 totals 9 residues, both ends included. CDR1 is MNHEY, CDR2 SMNVEV, per germline (reference sequence). The CDR3 loop is CASSLGGQG.